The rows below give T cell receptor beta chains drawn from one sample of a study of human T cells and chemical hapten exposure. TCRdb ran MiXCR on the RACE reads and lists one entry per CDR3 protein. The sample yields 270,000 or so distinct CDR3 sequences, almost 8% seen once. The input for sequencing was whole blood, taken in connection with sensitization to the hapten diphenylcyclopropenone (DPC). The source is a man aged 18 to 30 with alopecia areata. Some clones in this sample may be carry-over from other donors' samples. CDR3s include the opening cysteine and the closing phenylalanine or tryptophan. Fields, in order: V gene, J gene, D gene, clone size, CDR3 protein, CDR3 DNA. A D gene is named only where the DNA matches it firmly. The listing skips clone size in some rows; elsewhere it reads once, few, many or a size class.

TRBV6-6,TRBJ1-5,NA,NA,CASSYSSQTQHF,TGTGCCAGCAGTTACTCGAGCCAGACCCAGCATTTT
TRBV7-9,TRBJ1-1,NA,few,CASSFLPLIMNTEAFF,TGTGCCAGCAGCTTCCTTCCCCTGATTATGAACACTGAAGCTTTCTTT
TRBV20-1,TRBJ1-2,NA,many,CSAAGSGGYTF,TGCAGTGCCGCAGGGTCAGGCGGCTACACCTTC
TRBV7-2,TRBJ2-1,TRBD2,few,CASSLAAGGINEQFF,TGTGCCAGCAGCTTAGCTGCGGGGGGAATTAATGAGCAGTTCTTC
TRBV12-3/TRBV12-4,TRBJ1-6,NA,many,CASSLTGPKSPLHF,TGTGCCAGCAGTTTGACAGGTCCAAAATCACCCCTCCACTTT
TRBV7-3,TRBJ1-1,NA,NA,CVSSLQDNTEAFF,TGTGTCAGCAGCTTACAGGATAACACTGAAGCTTTCTTT
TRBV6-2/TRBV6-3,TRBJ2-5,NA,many,CASSGTETQYF,TGTGCCAGTTCAGGGACGGAGACCCAGTACTTC
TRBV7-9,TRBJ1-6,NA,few,CATSEVLNSPLHF,TGTGCCACCAGCGAGGTTCTGAATTCACCCCTCCACTTT
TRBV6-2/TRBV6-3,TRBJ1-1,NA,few,CASSYTPPLSGKNTEAFF,TGTGCCAGCAGTTACACACCACCTTTGAGCGGGAAGAACACTGAAGCTTTCTTT
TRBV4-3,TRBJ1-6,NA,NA,CASSPRDGRRHNSPLHF,TGCGCCAGCAGCCCGAGAGATGGCCGCCGCCATAATTCACCCCTCCACTTT
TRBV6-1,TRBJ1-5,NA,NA,CASSERGTYSNQPQHF,TGTGCCAGCAGCGAGAGGGGGACCTATAGCAATCAGCCCCAGCATTTT
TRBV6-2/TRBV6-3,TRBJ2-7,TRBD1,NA,CASTETGAYEQYF,TGTGCCAGCACCGAGACAGGGGCCTACGAGCAGTACTTC
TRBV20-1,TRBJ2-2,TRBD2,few,CSASILIAGTGELFF,TGCAGTGCTAGCATTCTAATAGCGGGAACCGGGGAGCTGTTTTTT
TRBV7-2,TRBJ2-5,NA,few,CASSLGALQGGETQYF,TGTGCCAGCAGCTTAGGGGCCCTCCAAGGTGGCGAGACCCAGTACTTC
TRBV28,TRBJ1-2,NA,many,CASSLLGQLVNYGYTF,TGTGCCAGCAGTTTATTAGGACAGCTCGTTAACTATGGCTACACCTTC
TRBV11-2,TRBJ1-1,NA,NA,CASSLDRAWLAFF,TGTGCCAGCAGCTTAGACAGGGCCTGGCTGGCTTTCTTT
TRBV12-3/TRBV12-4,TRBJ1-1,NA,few,CASSPTVLTEAFF,TGTGCCAGCAGCCCGACAGTTCTGACTGAAGCTTTCTTT
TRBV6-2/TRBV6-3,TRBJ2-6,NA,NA,CASTWWGSGANVLTF,TGTGCCAGCACCTGGTGGGGATCTGGGGCCAACGTCCTGACTTTC
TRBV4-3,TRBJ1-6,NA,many,CASSQDLQGGNSPLHF,TGCGCCAGCAGCCAAGATTTACAGGGTGGTAATTCACCCCTCCACTTT
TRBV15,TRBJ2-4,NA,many,CATSRDRVGNIQYF,TGTGCCACCAGCAGAGATAGGGTTGGGAACATTCAGTACTTC
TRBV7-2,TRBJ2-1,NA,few,CASSHDRDNEQFF,TGTGCCAGCAGCCACGACAGAGACAATGAGCAGTTCTTC
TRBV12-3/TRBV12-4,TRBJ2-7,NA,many,CASSLSGTTYEQYF,TGTGCCAGCAGTTTGTCTGGGACCACCTACGAGCAGTACTTC
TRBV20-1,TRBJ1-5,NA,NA,CSAIGPDQPQHF,TGCAGTGCCATAGGCCCTGATCAGCCCCAGCATTTT
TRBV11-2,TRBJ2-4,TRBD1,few,CASSPSPGTELNIQYF,TGTGCCAGCAGCCCGAGTCCCGGGACAGAATTAAACATTCAGTACTTC
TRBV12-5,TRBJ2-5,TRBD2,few,CASGFVGTSGDETQYF,TGTGCTAGTGGTTTCGTCGGGACTAGCGGGGACGAGACCCAGTACTTC
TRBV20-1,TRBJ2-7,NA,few,CSATRQAYEQYF,TGCAGTGCTACAAGACAGGCCTACGAGCAGTACTTC
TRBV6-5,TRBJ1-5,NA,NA,CASSYHSNQPQHF,TGTGCCAGCAGTTATCATAGCAATCAGCCCCAGCATTTT
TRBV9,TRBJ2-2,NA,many,CASSVAVTRGGELFF,TGTGCCAGCAGCGTAGCGGTGACTCGCGGCGGGGAGCTGTTTTTT
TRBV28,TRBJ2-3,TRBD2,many,CASTLGLGHTQYF,TGTGCCAGCACGCTGGGACTAGGGCACACGCAGTATTTT
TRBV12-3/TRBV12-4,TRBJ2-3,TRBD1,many,CASSPGQSTDTQYF,TGTGCCAGCAGCCCGGGACAGAGCACAGATACGCAGTATTTT
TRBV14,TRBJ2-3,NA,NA,CASSQEAGWVTDTQYF,TGTGCCAGCAGCCAAGAAGCAGGTTGGGTCACAGATACGCAGTATTTT
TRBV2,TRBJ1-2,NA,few,CASSKTGLINYGYTF,TGTGCCAGCAGCAAAACAGGGCTCATTAACTATGGCTACACCTTC
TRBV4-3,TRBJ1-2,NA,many,CASSQQIGGGEYGYTF,TGCGCCAGCAGCCAGCAAATAGGAGGAGGGGAATATGGCTACACCTTC
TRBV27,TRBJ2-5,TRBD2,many,CASSFTGGIQETQYF,TGTGCCAGCAGTTTTACGGGGGGAATACAGGAGACCCAGTACTTC
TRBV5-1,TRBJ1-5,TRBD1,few,CASSLAPTGDSNQPQHF,TGCGCCAGCAGCTTGGCCCCGACAGGGGATAGCAATCAGCCCCAGCATTTT
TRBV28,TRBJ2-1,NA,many,CASSPTGKWDEQFF,TGTGCCAGCAGTCCCACAGGGAAATGGGATGAGCAGTTCTTC
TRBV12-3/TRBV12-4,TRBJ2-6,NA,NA,CASSLGPAGANVLTF,TGTGCCAGCAGTCTCGGACCCGCCGGGGCCAACGTCCTGACTTTC
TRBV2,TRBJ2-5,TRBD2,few,CASRRERGGQETQYF,TGTGCCAGCAGACGAGAGCGGGGAGGGCAAGAGACCCAGTACTTC
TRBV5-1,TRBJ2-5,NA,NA,CASSLGPGEQETQYF,TGCGCCAGCAGCTTGGGCCCCGGCGAGCAAGAGACCCAGTACTTC
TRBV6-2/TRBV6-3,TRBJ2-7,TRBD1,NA,CASSRVTGPFYEQYF,TGTGCCAGCAGCCGAGTGACAGGGCCCTTTTACGAGCAGTACTTC
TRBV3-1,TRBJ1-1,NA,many,CASSLSPGLNTEAFF,TGTGCCAGCAGCCTGAGCCCGGGACTGAACACTGAAGCTTTCTTT
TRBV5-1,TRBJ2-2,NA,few,CASSLRPTEFANTGELFF,TGCGCCAGCAGCTTGCGGCCAACAGAGTTCGCGAACACCGGGGAGCTGTTTTTT
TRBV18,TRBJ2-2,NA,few,CASSPNQGRNTGELFF,TGTGCCAGCTCACCAAATCAGGGAAGGAACACCGGGGAGCTGTTTTTT
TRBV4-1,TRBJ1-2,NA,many,CASSPPGVSYGYTF,TGCGCCAGCAGCCCGCCAGGGGTCAGCTATGGCTACACCTTC
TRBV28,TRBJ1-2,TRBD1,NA,CASSPNDRGKLGGYTF,TGTGCCAGCAGTCCGAATGACAGGGGGAAGCTTGGAGGCTACACCTTC
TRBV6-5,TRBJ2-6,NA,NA,CASSYGLSGANVLTF,TGTGCCAGCAGTTACGGTCTATCTGGGGCCAACGTCCTGACTTTC
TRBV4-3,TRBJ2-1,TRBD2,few,CASSQDRASGSYNEQFF,TGCGCCAGCAGCCAAGATCGGGCTAGCGGTTCCTACAATGAGCAGTTCTTC
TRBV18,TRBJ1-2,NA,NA,CASSLDRSPNYGYTF,TGTGCCAGCTCACTCGACAGATCTCCTAACTATGGCTACACCTTC